Listed here are 31 T cell receptor beta chains from one sample, sequenced in a study of blood T cell repertoires in COVID-19 (dated by TCRdb to 2018 to 2021). The library was made by the immunoSEQ multiplex PCR assay. The table was pulled from immuneACCESS by TCRdb, which kept in-frame rearrangements only. Such tables lose some clones; where checked, under half of the loss comes from unresolved V genes, and the rest has no known cause. The sample table shows a few hundred thousand clones, and less than 85% are seen once. The ten largest make up 3.1% of the sample. Sequencing was carried out using peripheral blood. The receptors stem from a woman younger than 35 with acute or convalescent COVID-19.

The CDR3 DNA is TGTGCCAGCAGTCACAGCTTCACCTACGAGCAGTACTTC. Translation: CASSHSFTYEQYF. The rearrangement links TRBV25-1 to TRBJ2-7; no firm D call. Per the germline V gene, CDR1 is MGHDK and CDR2 is SYGVNS. Deletions cut 5 bases from V and 2 bases from J, with 10 bases between. The CDR3 has 13 residues.

This chain links TRBV5-5 with TRBJ2-1; the match to TRBD2 covers 8 bases. CDR3 length: 16 residues. The V segment lost 2 bases and the J segment 3 bases; nucleotides outside the gene matches: 7. Per germline, CDR1 SGHKS and CDR2 YYEKEE (reference sequence). The CDR3 DNA reads as TGTGCCAGCAGCTTTTTCGGTACTAGCGGCTACAATGAGCAGTTCTTC. Residues: CASSFFGTSGYNEQFF.

The chain has TRBV6-1 and TRBJ1-6, with 10 positions matching TRBD1. J was trimmed by 6 bases and V by 0 bases; bases with no gene match: 2. Germline V CDR1 and CDR2: MNHNS, SASEGT. This CDR3 has 16 residues. CDR3: CASSEAWDRGNSPLHF. In nucleotides, the CDR3 is TGTGCCAGCAGTGAAGCTTGGGACAGGGGTAATTCACCCCTCCACTTT.

This clone was seen repeatedly, ten times or more. The rearrangement joins TRBV19 to TRBJ2-1, with D perhaps matching TRBD2 (6 bases). Germline V gene lookup returns CDR1 LNHDA and CDR2 SQIVND (reference sequence). The V end lost 9 bases, the J end lost 5 bases, and 20 bases lay between the germline ends. This CDR3 is 15 amino acids long. The DNA of the CDR3 is TGTGCCAGCGCTTCCGGGGGACTCCCCAACAATGAGCAGTTCTTC. It specifies CASASGGLPNNEQFF.

This sequence joins TRBV5-6 and TRBJ1-2, with unresolved D. Germline V gene data show CDR1 as SGHDT and CDR2 as YYEEEE. The CDR3 sequence is 15 residues long. V gave up 0 bases and J gave up 1 base, with 10 bases separating them. The CDR3 sequence: CASSLAGRYNYGYTF. The DNA for the CDR3 is TGTGCCAGCAGCTTGGCCGGGAGGTATAACTATGGCTACACCTTC.

This sequence joins TRBV28 and TRBJ1-2, with 9 positions matching TRBD1. J was trimmed by 4 bases and V by 3 bases; bases with no gene match: 6. This CDR3 has 15 amino acids. CDR1 and CDR2 (germline): MDHEN, SYDVKM. The CDR3 spells CASSLDGQGFYGYTF. In DNA form, the CDR3 reads TGTGCCAGCAGTTTGGATGGACAGGGGTTCTATGGCTACACCTTC.

The CDR3 DNA is TGTGCCAGCAGTAGGGACAGCTCCTACGAGCAGTACTTC. Translation: CASSRDSSYEQYF. The chain couples TRBV28 to TRBJ2-7; 7 bases map to TRBD1. The germline V gene has CDR1 MDHEN and CDR2 SYDVKM. After removal of 5 bases from V and 0 bases from J, the junction contained 1 base not matched to a gene. CDR3 length equals 13 residues. The full variable domain, completed using reference TRBV28 and TRBJ2-7, is DVKVTQSSRYLVKRTGEKVFLECVQDMDHENMFWYRQDPGLGLRLIYFSYDVKMKEKGDIPEGYSVSREKKERFSLILESASTNQTSMYLCASSRDSSYEQYFGPGTRLTVT.

V gene TRBV27 combines with J gene TRBJ1-2; 9 nucleotides agree with TRBD1. Germline CDR1 MNHEY, CDR2 SMNVEV (reference sequence). The CDR3 totals 15 residues. Trimming took 5 bases from V and 7 from J; bases not matched to a gene: 11. The CDR3 region has the DNA TGTGCCAGCAGTGCACCCGGGACAGGGCTTGGTGGCTACACCTTC. Its protein is CASSAPGTGLGGYTF.

J is TRBJ2-1 and V is TRBV29-1, with 8 positions matching TRBD2. Germline CDR1 reads SQVTM; CDR2 reads ANQGSEA. After removal of 1 base from V and 7 bases from J, the junction contained 6 bases not matched to a gene. The CDR3 has 14 residues. The CDR3 loop reads CSVEGREESNEQFF. CDR3 in DNA: TGCAGCGTTGAAGGGCGGGAGGAGAGTAATGAGCAGTTCTTC.

The genes are TRBV4-3 and TRBJ1-1; D is undetermined. This CDR3 spans 14 amino acids. V lost 0 bases and J 1 base, leaving 6 bases between the germline ends. Germline lookup yields CDR1 LGHNA and CDR2 YSLEER. CDR3 in DNA: TGCGCCAGCAGCCAAGACGGAGGGAACACTGAAGCTTTCTTT. The encoded protein is CASSQDGGNTEAFF.

The rearrangement uses TRBV5-1 and TRBJ2-5; D is possibly TRBD1 (5 bases). V was clipped by 3 bases and J by 0 bases, with 9 bases between them. Germline V lookup: CDR1 SGHRS, CDR2 YFSETQ. There are 14 residues in the CDR3. CDR3 protein: CASSSTGDQETQYF. The CDR3 DNA follows: TGCGCCAGCAGCTCCACAGGAGACCAAGAGACCCAGTACTTC.

Here the CDR3 DNA reads TGTGCCAGCTCACCCATGTCAACCTACTACGAGCAGTACTTC. Its translation: CASSPMSTYYEQYF. The gene calls are TRBV18 and TRBJ2-7; D gene unclear. V was shortened by 3 bases and J by 3 bases, with 12 bases between the two germline ends. Germline lookup yields CDR1 KGHSH and CDR2 LQKENI. The CDR3 is made up of 14 amino acids. The whole variable domain, filled in from reference TRBV18 and TRBJ2-7, reads NAGVMQNPRHLVRRRGQEARLRCSPMKGHSHVYWYRQLPEEGLKFMVYLQKENIIDESGMPKERFSAEFPKEGPSILRIQQVVRGDSAAYFCASSPMSTYYEQYFGPGTRLTVT.

The chain employs TRBV6-2 or TRBV6-3 and TRBJ1-1; D is undetermined. V was pared by 2 bases and J by 0 bases, with 7 bases between. CDR3 length: 14 amino acids. Germline V lookup: CDR1 MNHEY, CDR2 SVGEGT. The CDR3: CASSYLQMNTEAFF. CDR3 coding DNA: TGTGCCAGCAGTTACCTACAGATGAACACTGAAGCTTTCTTT.

V and J are TRBV7-9 and TRBJ1-4, with TRBD1 identical over 8 bases. V lost 5 bases to trimming and J lost 7 bases; unmatched junction nucleotides: 6. The CDR3 is made up of 14 amino acids. Germline CDR1 is SEHNR and CDR2 is FQNEAQ (reference sequence). The CDR3 region has the DNA TGTGCCAGCAGCCCCGGACAGGGAGGTGAAAAACTGTTTTTT. Protein: CASSPGQGGEKLFF.

The V call is TRBV14, the J call TRBJ1-6, with 9 bases fitting TRBD1. V lost 3 bases and J lost 3; bases outside the gene matches: 3. This CDR3 has 16 amino acids. Germline V CDR1 and CDR2: SGHDN, FVKESK. CDR3 in DNA: TGTGCCAGCAGCCACCCGGGACAGGGCTATAATTCACCCCTCCACTTT. Its protein is CASSHPGQGYNSPLHF.

V and J are TRBV11-2 and TRBJ2-1, with 12 bases aligning to TRBD2. The J segment lost 9 bases and the V segment lost 5 bases, leaving 8 bases of the junction unmatched. The CDR3 length is 15 residues. Per germline, CDR1 SGHAT and CDR2 FQNNGV. The CDR3 nucleotides read TGTGCCAGCAGCCTTCCGACTAGCGGGAGCACTGAGCAGTTCTTC. Its protein is CASSLPTSGSTEQFF.

The J gene is TRBJ1-4, the V gene TRBV4-2; no definite D call. The CDR3 runs to 11 residues. V shed 1 base and J shed 11 bases, with 5 bases lying between them. The germline V gene has CDR1 LGHNA and CDR2 YNFKEQ. The CDR3 coding sequence is TGTGCCAGCAGCCAAGGAGGGAAACTGTTTTTT. Protein: CASSQGGKLFF.

This chain connects TRBV11-1 to TRBJ2-5; D is possibly TRBD1 (6 bases). The V gene lost 1 base and the J gene lost 1 base, with 13 bases spanning the gap. The CDR3 is 16 residues long. Per the germline V gene, CDR1 is SGHAT and CDR2 is FQDESV (reference sequence). This CDR3 is CASSLDGQGTQETQYF. In DNA, the CDR3 is TGTGCCAGCAGCTTAGACGGCCAGGGGACCCAAGAGACCCAGTACTTC.

The genes are TRBV6-5 and TRBJ2-7; tentatively, D is TRBD2 (5 bases). V was cut by 6 bases and J by 2 bases, with 14 bases left in between. The CDR3 covers 14 residues. Per the germline V gene, CDR1 is MNHEY and CDR2 is SVGAGI. This chain's CDR3 is CASSSPRGPYEQYF. The CDR3 nucleotides are TGTGCCAGCAGCTCCCCCAGAGGGCCCTACGAGCAGTACTTC.

The gene calls are TRBV5-1 and TRBJ2-1, with 12 bases lining up with TRBD2. V trimming: 2 bases; J trimming: 7 bases; junction bases outside the gene matches: 4. CDR1 is SGHRS, CDR2 YFSETQ, per germline. The CDR3 has 15 amino acids. The CDR3 is CASSFGLAGRNEQFF. DNA for the CDR3: TGCGCCAGCAGCTTCGGACTAGCGGGAAGGAATGAGCAGTTCTTC.

The gene calls are TRBV6-5 and TRBJ1-2; possibly TRBD1 for D (5 bases). Germline loops: CDR1 MNHEY, CDR2 SVGAGI. V was pared by 0 bases and J by 0 bases, with 11 bases between. This CDR3 spans 16 amino acids. This CDR3 reads CASSYSTELPNYGYTF. The DNA for the CDR3 is TGTGCCAGCAGTTACTCGACAGAACTTCCTAACTATGGCTACACCTTC.

This chain connects TRBV4-2 to TRBJ2-7; no clear D gene. CDR3 length equals 13 residues. Trimming shortened V by 4 bases and J by 0 bases, and 7 bases separated the two germline ends. In germline, CDR1 is LGHNA, CDR2 YNFKEQ. In DNA, the CDR3 is TGTGCCAGCAGCCCGACTCACTCCTACGAGCAGTACTTC. This codes for CASSPTHSYEQYF.

The chain combines TRBV6-2 or TRBV6-3 with TRBJ2-5; 9 bases fit TRBD2. This CDR3 has 15 amino acids. Germline assignment: CDR1 MNHEY and CDR2 SVGEGT. Losses at the gene ends were 4 bases for V and 3 bases for J; bases not matched to a gene: 6. CDR3 sequence: CASSFSAGGKETQYF. CDR3 bases: TGTGCCAGCAGTTTTTCGGCGGGAGGGAAAGAGACCCAGTACTTC.

The rearrangement uses TRBV27 and TRBJ2-7, with 11 bases matching TRBD2. Germline V gene sequence: CDR1 MNHEY, CDR2 SMNVEV (reference sequence). The CDR3 loop spans 15 amino acids. The V segment lost 4 bases and the J segment 1 base; nucleotides outside the gene matches: 3. This CDR3 is CASSWGTSGSYEQYF. CDR3 nucleotides: TGTGCCAGCAGTTGGGGGACTAGCGGTTCCTACGAGCAGTACTTC.

Regarding this clone: The junction departs from germline at one end; a sequencing error may be responsible. The chain is built from TRBV28 and TRBJ2-6, with 9 bases lining up with TRBD1. Germline V gene lookup returns CDR1 MDHEN and CDR2 SYDVKM. The CDR3 length is 19 residues. The CDR3 coding sequence is TGTGCCACCAGTACAGGGGGCGTTGATATTAACTCTGGGGCCAACGTCCTGACTTTC. Its protein is CATSTGGVDINSGANVLTF.

This clone was seen once. The chain couples TRBV18 to TRBJ2-7; 13 bases are shared with TRBD2. V lost 3 bases, J lost 5 bases, and 7 bases stayed unmatched. This CDR3 has 16 amino acids. Germline V gives CDR1 KGHSH, CDR2 LQKENI. For the CDR3, the DNA is TGTGCCAGCTCACCTCTTAGGACTAGCGGGAGCCACGAGCAGTACTTC. Protein: CASSPLRTSGSHEQYF.

The CDR3 region has the DNA TGTGCCAGCAGTCGCCTACGGGATCCAACTAATGAAAAACTGTTTTTT. Translating it yields CASSRLRDPTNEKLFF. The chain combines TRBV2 with TRBJ1-4; D unclear. Trimming cost V 5 bases and J 0 bases, with 13 bases left between them. The CDR3 runs 16 residues. CDR1 SNHLY and CDR2 FYNNEI come from the germline V gene.

The rearrangement joins TRBV7-3 to TRBJ2-3; maybe TRBD1 (6 bases). Germline V gene sequence: CDR1 SGHTA, CDR2 FQGTGA. The CDR3 totals 13 residues. Trimming stripped 3 bases from V and 4 bases from J, with 8 bases between. The CDR3 spells CASSFTGPDTQYF. The CDR3 coding sequence is TGTGCCAGCAGCTTTACAGGGCCAGATACGCAGTATTTT.

The chain links TRBV10-3 to TRBJ2-5, with D perhaps TRBD1 (6 bases). The germline V and J ends were trimmed by 5 bases and 5 bases, with 12 bases remaining between them. CDR3 length equals 13 residues. Germline CDR1 and CDR2: ENHRY and SYGVKD. CDR3 amino acids: CAISQQGRETQYF. CDR3 DNA sequence: TGTGCCATCAGTCAACAGGGTAGGGAGACCCAGTACTTC.

The gene calls are TRBV5-8 and TRBJ2-5; D is unresolved. Trimming took 6 bases from V and 7 from J, leaving 10 bases between them. Germline V gene lookup returns CDR1 SGHTS and CDR2 YDEGEE. CDR3 length: 11 amino acids. The DNA for the CDR3 is TGTGCCAGCAACCCGCGGTCGACCCAGTACTTC. Amino acid sequence: CASNPRSTQYF.

A single count supports this clone. V is TRBV19 and J is TRBJ1-2; D call uncertain. The CDR3 runs 15 residues. The germline gives CDR1 LNHDA, CDR2 SQIVND (reference sequence). Deletions cut 1 base from V and 4 bases from J, with 13 bases between. The CDR3 coding sequence is TGTGCCAGTAGTATAGCGGCGGTGCTCAGCTATGGCTACACCTTC. Translation gives CASSIAAVLSYGYTF.